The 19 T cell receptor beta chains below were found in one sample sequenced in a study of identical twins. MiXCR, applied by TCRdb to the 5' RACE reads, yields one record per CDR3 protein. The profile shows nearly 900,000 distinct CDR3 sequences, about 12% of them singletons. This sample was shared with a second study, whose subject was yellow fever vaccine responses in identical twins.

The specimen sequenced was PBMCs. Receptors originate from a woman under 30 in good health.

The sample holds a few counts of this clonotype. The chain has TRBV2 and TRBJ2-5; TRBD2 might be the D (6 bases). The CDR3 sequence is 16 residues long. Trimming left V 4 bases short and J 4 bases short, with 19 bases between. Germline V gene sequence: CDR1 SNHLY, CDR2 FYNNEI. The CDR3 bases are TGTGCCAGCAGTGGGTCTAGCGTGGGGTTGGCAGAGACCCAGTACTTC. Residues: CASSGSSVGLAETQYF.

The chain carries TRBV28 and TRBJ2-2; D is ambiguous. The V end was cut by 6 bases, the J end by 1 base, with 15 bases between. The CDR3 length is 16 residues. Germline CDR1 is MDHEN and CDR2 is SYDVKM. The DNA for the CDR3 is TGTGCCAGCAGACCCCCTACAAACCTGAACACCGGGGAGCTGTTTTTT. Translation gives CASRPPTNLNTGELFF.

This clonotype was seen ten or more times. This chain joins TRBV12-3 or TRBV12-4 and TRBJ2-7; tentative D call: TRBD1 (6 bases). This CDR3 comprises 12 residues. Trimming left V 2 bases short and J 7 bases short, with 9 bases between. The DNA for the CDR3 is TGTGCCAGCAGTTTAAGGGGGAATGAGCAGTACTTC. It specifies CASSLRGNEQYF.

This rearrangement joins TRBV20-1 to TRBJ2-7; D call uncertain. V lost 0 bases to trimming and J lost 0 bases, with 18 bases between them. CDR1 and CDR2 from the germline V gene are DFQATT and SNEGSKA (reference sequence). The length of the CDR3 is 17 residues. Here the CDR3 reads CSARDNGRSEVSYEQYF. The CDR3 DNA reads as TGCAGTGCTAGAGATAACGGCAGATCAGAAGTCTCCTACGAGCAGTACTTC.

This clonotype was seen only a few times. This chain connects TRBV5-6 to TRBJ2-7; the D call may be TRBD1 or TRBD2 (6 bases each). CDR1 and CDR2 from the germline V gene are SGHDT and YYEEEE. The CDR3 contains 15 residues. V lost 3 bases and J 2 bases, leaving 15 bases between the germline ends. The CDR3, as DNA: TGTGCCAGCAGCTCTGTGGGGGGCCTTCCCTACGAGCAGTACGTC. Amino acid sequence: CASSSVGGLPYEQYV.

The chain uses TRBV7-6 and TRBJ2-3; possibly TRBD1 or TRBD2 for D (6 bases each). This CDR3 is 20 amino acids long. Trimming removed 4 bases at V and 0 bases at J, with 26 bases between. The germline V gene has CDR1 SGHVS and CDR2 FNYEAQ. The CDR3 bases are TGTGCCAGCAGCTCGTTGGGGGGACACATGCTCTCCTCTAGCACAGATACGCAGTATTTT. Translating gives CASSSLGGHMLSSSTDTQYF.

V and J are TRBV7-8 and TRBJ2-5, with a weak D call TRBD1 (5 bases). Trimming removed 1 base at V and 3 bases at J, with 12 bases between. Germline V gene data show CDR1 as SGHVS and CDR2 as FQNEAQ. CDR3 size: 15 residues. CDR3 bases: TGTGCCAGCAGCTTAGTATTGGGGCTAAAAGAGACCCAGTACTTC. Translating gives CASSLVLGLKETQYF. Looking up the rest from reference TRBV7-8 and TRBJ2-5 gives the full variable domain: GAGVSQSPRYKVAKRGQDVALRCDPISGHVSLFWYQQALGQGPEFLTYFQNEAQLDKSGLPSDRFFAERPEGSVSTLKIQRTQQEDSAVYLCASSLVLGLKETQYFGPGTRLLVL.

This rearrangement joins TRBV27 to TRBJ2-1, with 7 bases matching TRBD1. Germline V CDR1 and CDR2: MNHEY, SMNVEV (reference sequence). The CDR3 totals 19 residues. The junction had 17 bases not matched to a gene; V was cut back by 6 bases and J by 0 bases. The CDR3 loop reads CASRPTQNRGASSYNEQFF. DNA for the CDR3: TGTGCCAGCAGGCCTACCCAAAACAGGGGCGCTAGCTCCTACAATGAGCAGTTCTTC.

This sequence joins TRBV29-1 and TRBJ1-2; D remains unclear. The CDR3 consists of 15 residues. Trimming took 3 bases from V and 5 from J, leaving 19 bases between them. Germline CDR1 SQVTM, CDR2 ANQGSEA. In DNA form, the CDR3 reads TGCAGCGTTGATGCGGGTAGATCTGGGAAGTATGGCTACACCTTC. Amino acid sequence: CSVDAGRSGKYGYTF.

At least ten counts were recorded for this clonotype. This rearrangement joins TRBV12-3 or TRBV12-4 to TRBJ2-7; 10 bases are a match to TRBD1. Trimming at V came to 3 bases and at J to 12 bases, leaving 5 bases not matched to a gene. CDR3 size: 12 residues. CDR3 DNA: TGTGCCAGCAGTTTGGACAGGGGGAGCCCGTACTTC. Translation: CASSLDRGSPYF.

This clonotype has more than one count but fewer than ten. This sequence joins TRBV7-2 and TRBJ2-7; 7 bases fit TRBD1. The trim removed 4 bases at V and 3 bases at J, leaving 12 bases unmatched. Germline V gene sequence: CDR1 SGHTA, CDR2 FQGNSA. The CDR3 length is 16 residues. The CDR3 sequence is CASSSPRRTGVYEQYF. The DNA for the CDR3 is TGTGCCAGCAGCTCCCCCCGGCGAACAGGGGTCTACGAGCAGTACTTC.

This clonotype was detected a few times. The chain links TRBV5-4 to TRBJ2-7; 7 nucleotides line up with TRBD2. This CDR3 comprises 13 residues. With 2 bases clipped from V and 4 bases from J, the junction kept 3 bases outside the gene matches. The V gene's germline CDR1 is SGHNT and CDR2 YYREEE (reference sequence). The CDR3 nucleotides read TGTGCCAGCAGCTTCGGTAGCGGGTACGAGCAGTACTTC. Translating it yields CASSFGSGYEQYF.

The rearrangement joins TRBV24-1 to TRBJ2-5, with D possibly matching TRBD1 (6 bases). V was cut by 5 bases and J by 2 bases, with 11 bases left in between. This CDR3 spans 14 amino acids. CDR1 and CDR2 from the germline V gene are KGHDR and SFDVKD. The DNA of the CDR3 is TGTGCCACCAGTGGAACAGGGCTACAAGAGACCCAGTACTTC. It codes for CATSGTGLQETQYF.

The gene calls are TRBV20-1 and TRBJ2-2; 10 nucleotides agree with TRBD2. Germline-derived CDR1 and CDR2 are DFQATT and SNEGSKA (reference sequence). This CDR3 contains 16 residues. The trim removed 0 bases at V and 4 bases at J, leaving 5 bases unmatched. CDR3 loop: CSARDPVAGGTGELFF. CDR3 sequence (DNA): TGCAGTGCTAGAGATCCGGTAGCGGGGGGCACCGGGGAGCTGTTTTTT.

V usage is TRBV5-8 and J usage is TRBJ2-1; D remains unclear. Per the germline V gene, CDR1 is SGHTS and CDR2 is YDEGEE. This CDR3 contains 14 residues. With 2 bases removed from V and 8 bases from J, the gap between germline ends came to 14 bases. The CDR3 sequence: CASSFSDLGDEQFF. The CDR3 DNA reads TGTGCCAGCAGCTTTAGTGATCTGGGCGATGAGCAGTTCTTC.

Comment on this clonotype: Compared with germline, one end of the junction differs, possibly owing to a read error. The CDR3 here is CASSLEALPYNEQLF. Written as DNA, the CDR3 is TGCGCCAGCAGCTTGGAGGCTCTACCCTACAATGAGCAGCTCTTC. V gene TRBV5-1 combines with J gene TRBJ2-1; D call uncertain. The length of the CDR3 is 15 residues. From germline, CDR1 is SGHRS and CDR2 YFSETQ.

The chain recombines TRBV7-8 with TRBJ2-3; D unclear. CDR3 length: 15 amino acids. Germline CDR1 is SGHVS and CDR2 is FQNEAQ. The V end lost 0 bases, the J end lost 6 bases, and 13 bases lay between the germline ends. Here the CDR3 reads CASSLAGSRWDTQYF. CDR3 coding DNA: TGTGCCAGCAGCTTAGCCGGGTCCCGATGGGATACGCAGTATTTT.

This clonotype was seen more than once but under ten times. CDR3 bases: TGTGCCAGCAGCTTATCCTCTAGCGGGAGGAGATACGAGCAGTACTTC. It specifies CASSLSSSGRRYEQYF. The chain recombines TRBV7-2 with TRBJ2-7; TRBD2 aligns across 11 bases. The junction had 7 bases not matched to a gene; V was cut back by 2 bases and J by 4 bases. CDR3 length equals 16 residues. Looked up from germline, CDR1 is SGHTA and CDR2 is FQGNSA.

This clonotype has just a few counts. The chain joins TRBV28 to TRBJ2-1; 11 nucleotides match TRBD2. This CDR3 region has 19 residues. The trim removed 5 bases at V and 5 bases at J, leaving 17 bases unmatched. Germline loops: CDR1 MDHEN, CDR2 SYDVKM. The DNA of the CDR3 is TGTGCCAGCAGTGCTATATGGGGGAGGGTAGCGGGGGGGCACAATGAGCAGTTCTTC. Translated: CASSAIWGRVAGGHNEQFF.